This passage covers 17 T cell receptor beta chains from one sample sequenced in a study of blood T cells in healthy people across ages. It was with a sample-barcoded 5' primer and a J-beta primer mix that a second PCR of roughly 6 to 12 cycles was run. TCRdb reanalysed the 5' RACE reads using MiXCR and keeps one entry per CDR3 protein. The sample yields over a million distinct CDR3 sequences, 35% to 55% seen once. The material sequenced was blood. These receptors all come from a woman aged 55-70 years in good health.

The chain carries TRBV20-1 and TRBJ2-3, with D perhaps matching TRBD1 or TRBD2 (5 bases each). The germline gives CDR1 DFQATT, CDR2 SNEGSKA (reference sequence). This CDR3 is built from 14 residues. The V and J ends lost 5 bases and 8 bases respectively, with 20 bases between them. CDR3 bases: TGCAGTGCTCCTACCGGACGGGGCTGGGGTACGCAGTATTTT. This encodes CSAPTGRGWGTQYF.

The V call is TRBV20-1, the J call TRBJ2-7, with 10 bases aligning to TRBD1. This CDR3 contains 14 residues. The germline V gene has CDR1 DFQATT and CDR2 SNEGSKA (reference sequence). V lost 2 bases, J lost 1 base, and 2 bases stayed unmatched. The CDR3 coding sequence is TGCAGTGCTAGATCGGACAGGGGGTCCTACGAGCAGTACTTC. Amino acid sequence: CSARSDRGSYEQYF.

The chain carries TRBV7-2 and TRBJ2-1; 7 bases align to TRBD1. The CDR3 is made up of 13 amino acids. Germline CDR1 reads SGHTA; CDR2 reads FQGNSA. With V trimmed by 5 bases and J by 15 bases, 13 bases remained unmatched. CDR3 loop: CASSVKQQGFWFF. CDR3 bases: TGTGCCAGCAGCGTAAAACAACAGGGGTTTTGGTTCTTC.

The J gene is TRBJ2-1, the V gene TRBV5-1, with TRBD1 as a possible D gene (5 bases). V was shortened by 3 bases and J by 4 bases, with 14 bases between the two germline ends. There are 15 residues in the CDR3. CDR1 is SGHRS, CDR2 YFSETQ, per germline. CDR3 region: CASSYDSQPYNEQFF. In nucleotides, the CDR3 is TGCGCCAGCAGCTACGACAGCCAGCCTTACAATGAGCAGTTCTTC.

In its sample, this clonotype was seen a few times. CDR3 nucleotides: TGTGCCAGCAGTTACTCGACTAGCCGGCAGTACTTC. This gives the protein CASSYSTSRQYF. The chain links TRBV6-2 or TRBV6-3 to TRBJ2-4; TRBD2 matches 7 bases. CDR1 MNHEY and CDR2 SVGEGT come from the germline V gene. This CDR3 spans 12 amino acids. With 0 bases clipped from V and 13 bases from J, the junction kept 3 bases outside the gene matches.

The chain recombines TRBV6-1 with TRBJ2-1, with D possibly being TRBD1 (6 bases). From germline, CDR1 is MNHNS and CDR2 SASEGT. The CDR3 runs to 16 residues. Trimming removed 2 bases at V and 1 base at J, with 12 bases between. The CDR3 sequence is CASSERTGFSYNEQFF. The CDR3, as DNA: TGTGCCAGCAGTGAACGTACAGGGTTTTCCTACAATGAGCAGTTCTTC.

On this clonotype: At one end the junction does not follow the germline gene, possibly because of a read error. The rearrangement uses TRBV7-9 and TRBJ2-4; D possibly corresponds to TRBD2 (6 bases). Germline CDR1 and CDR2: SEHNR and FQNEAQ (reference sequence). The CDR3 runs 15 residues. As DNA, the CDR3 is TGTGCCGGCAGCTTACCCGGGACGGGAGAAAACATTCAGTACTTC. Amino acid sequence: CAGSLPGTGENIQYF.

The rearrangement links TRBV6-2 or TRBV6-3 to TRBJ2-1, with 7 positions matching TRBD2. There are 15 residues in the CDR3. Germline CDR1 MNHEY, CDR2 SVGEGT. J was trimmed by 4 bases and V by 2 bases; bases with no gene match: 5. CDR3 region: CASSYGGETYNEQFF. Written as DNA, the CDR3 is TGTGCCAGCAGTTACGGGGGGGAGACGTACAATGAGCAGTTCTTC.

The chain employs TRBV6-6 and TRBJ1-1; perhaps TRBD1 as D (6 bases). Per germline, CDR1 MNHNY and CDR2 SVGAGI (reference sequence). With 2 bases removed from V and 4 bases from J, the gap between germline ends came to 11 bases. This CDR3 has 14 amino acids. The CDR3 region is CASSYDGGPTEAFF. As DNA, the CDR3 is TGTGCCAGCAGTTACGACGGGGGGCCCACTGAAGCTTTCTTT.

The chain links TRBV10-1 to TRBJ2-2; maybe TRBD2 (5 bases). CDR3 length: 13 amino acids. Trimming took off 6 bases at V and 7 bases at J, with 12 bases between the two ends. Per the germline V gene, CDR1 is WNHNN and CDR2 is SYGVQD (reference sequence). CDR3 residues: CASRDSRLGELFF. The CDR3 bases are TGCGCCAGCAGGGACTCTCGCCTCGGGGAGCTGTTTTTT.

The chain uses TRBV11-2 and TRBJ2-7; 9 bases line up with TRBD1. The CDR3 consists of 15 residues. V shed 1 base and J 7 bases; nucleotides not matched to a gene: 8. Germline V lookup: CDR1 SGHAT, CDR2 FQNNGV. DNA for the CDR3: TGTGCCAGCAGCTTAGGAATGGGACAGGGCGATGAGCAGTACTTC. Its translation is CASSLGMGQGDEQYF.

This clonotype was counted between two and nine times. This chain joins TRBV18 and TRBJ1-2, with D unresolved. The CDR3 is made up of 14 amino acids. Trimming took off 0 bases at V and 2 bases at J, with 7 bases between the two ends. Looked up from germline, CDR1 is KGHSH and CDR2 is LQKENI. This CDR3 is CASSPPSDNYGYTF. CDR3 nucleotide sequence: TGTGCCAGCTCACCACCCTCAGACAACTATGGCTACACCTTC.

The J gene is TRBJ1-2, the V gene TRBV3-1; tentative D call: TRBD1 (5 bases). Trimming took 2 bases from V and 7 from J, leaving 23 bases between them. This CDR3 contains 17 residues. Germline V gene data show CDR1 as LGHDT and CDR2 as YNNKEL (reference sequence). The CDR3 region is CASSQRGSLGVGSGYTF. CDR3 sequence (DNA): TGTGCCAGCAGCCAAAGGGGCAGCCTAGGGGTGGGCAGTGGCTACACCTTC.

The chain has TRBV27 and TRBJ1-5; the D gene is possibly TRBD1 (5 bases). The CDR3 sequence is 17 residues long. V was clipped by 7 bases and J by 0 bases, with 19 bases between them. Germline CDR1 and CDR2: MNHEY and SMNVEV (reference sequence). The CDR3 sequence is CASISAGNDLSNQPQHF. CDR3 nucleotide sequence: TGTGCCAGCATCTCGGCAGGGAATGATCTTAGCAATCAGCCCCAGCATTTT.

The chain combines TRBV6-5 with TRBJ1-5; D gene uncertain. V was trimmed by 6 bases and J by 0 bases, leaving 15 bases between them. The germline CDR1 and CDR2 sequences are MNHEY and SVGAGI. The length of the CDR3 is 16 residues. CDR3 loop: CASSQWSGNSNQPQHF. The CDR3 DNA is TGTGCCAGCAGCCAATGGTCCGGGAATAGCAATCAGCCCCAGCATTTT.

The chain recombines TRBV10-3 with TRBJ1-5, with D uncertain. With 3 bases removed from V and 1 base from J, the gap between germline ends came to 4 bases. CDR3 size: 13 residues. The germline CDR1 and CDR2 sequences are ENHRY and SYGVKD. CDR3 DNA sequence: TGTGCCATCAGTGAAGAGAGCAATCAGCCCCAGCATTTT. This codes for CAISEESNQPQHF.

The V call is TRBV11-2, the J call TRBJ2-7; 9 nucleotides match TRBD2. The CDR3 is 15 residues long. The germline V gene encodes CDR1 SGHAT and CDR2 FQNNGV. The trim removed 5 bases at V and 0 bases at J, leaving 5 bases unmatched. The CDR3 DNA reads TGTGCCAGCAGCCTGGGACTAGCCCTCTCCTACGAGCAGTACTTC. Translating it yields CASSLGLALSYEQYF.